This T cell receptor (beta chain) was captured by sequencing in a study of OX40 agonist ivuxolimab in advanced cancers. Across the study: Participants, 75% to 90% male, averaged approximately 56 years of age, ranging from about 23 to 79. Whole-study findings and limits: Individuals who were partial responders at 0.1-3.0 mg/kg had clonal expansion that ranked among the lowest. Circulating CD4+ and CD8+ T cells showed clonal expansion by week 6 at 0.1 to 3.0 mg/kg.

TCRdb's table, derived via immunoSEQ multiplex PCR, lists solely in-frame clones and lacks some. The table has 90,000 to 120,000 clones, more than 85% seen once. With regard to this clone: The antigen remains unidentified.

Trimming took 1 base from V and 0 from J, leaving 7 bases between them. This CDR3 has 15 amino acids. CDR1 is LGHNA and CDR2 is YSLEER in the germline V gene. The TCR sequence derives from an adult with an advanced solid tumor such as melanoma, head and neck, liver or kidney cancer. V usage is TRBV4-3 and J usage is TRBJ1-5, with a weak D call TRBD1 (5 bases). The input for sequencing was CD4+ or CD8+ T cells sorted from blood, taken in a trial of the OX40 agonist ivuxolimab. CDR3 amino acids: CASSQGQSSNQPQHF. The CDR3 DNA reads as TGCGCCAGCAGCCAAGGACAGAGTAGCAATCAGCCCCAGCATTTT.